This T cell receptor beta chain was recorded in a study of blood T cell repertoires in COVID-19. Germline CDR1 SGHRS, CDR2 YFSETQ. V lost 2 bases to trimming and J lost 1 base, with 15 bases between them. The CDR3 consists of 17 residues. This table comes from immunoSEQ multiplex PCR, and its TCRdb copy is limited to in-frame clones, with some not included. Of about 400,000 clones in the sample, roughly 91% were seen once. Participants were aged roughly 18 to 89 years from about two dozen US areas. The receptor comes from a woman in her thirties who had recovered from COVID-19. The chain has TRBV5-1 and TRBJ2-2; tentatively, D is TRBD2 (6 bases). Sequenced sample: PBMCs or T cells enriched from blood (not recorded which). The CDR3 sequence is CASSLTERARNTGELFF. CDR3 coding DNA: TGCGCCAGCAGCTTAACAGAGCGGGCGAGGAACACCGGGGAGCTGTTTTTT. The full variable domain, in which reference TRBV5-1 and TRBJ2-2 provide the parts outside the CDR3, is KAGVTQTPRYLIKTRGQQVTLSCSPISGHRSVSWYQQTPGQGLQFLFEYFSETQRNKGNFPGRFSGRQFSNSRSEMNVSTLELGDSALYLCASSLTERARNTGELFFGEGSRLTVL.